Shown below are 20 T cell receptor beta chains from a single sample sequenced in a study of T-cell memory formation after mild COVID-19 (dated by TCRdb to the early 2020s). The method behind the library was 5' RACE. The sequencing machine was an Illumina NovaSeq 6000. The public sequencing data were trimmed at Q25 with fastp and processed into clonotypes with MiXCR by TCRdb, which kept only in-frame beta chains. Each CDR3 protein appears once, grouped with its most common genes and DNA. In this sample the table shows more than 110,000 distinct CDR3 sequences, approximately 25% of which occur a single time. The top ten clonotypes cover less than 25% of the sample. Sample: PBMCs or a T cell subset sorted from them (not recorded which). These receptors came from an adult woman who had mild COVID-19 (a few samples of this study predate the infection). The sample titles of this study are shuffled in the database, so cell type and time point are left out; the donor was told from shared clones.

The rearrangement uses TRBV7-3 and TRBJ2-1; 9 bases align to TRBD2. CDR1 and CDR2 from the germline V gene are SGHTA and FQGTGA. The CDR3 consists of 15 residues. After removal of 3 bases from V and 3 bases from J, the junction contained 3 bases not matched to a gene. The CDR3 DNA reads TGTGCCAGCAGCTTTAGCGGGGGCCACTACAATGAGCAGTTCTTC. Its protein is CASSFSGGHYNEQFF.

This clonotype was recorded many times. J is TRBJ2-7 and V is TRBV7-2; no clear D gene. Germline CDR1 SGHTA, CDR2 FQGNSA. The length of the CDR3 is 14 residues. The V gene lost 6 bases and the J gene lost 0 bases, with 12 bases spanning the gap. CDR3 amino acids: CASSPAGPSYEQYF. The CDR3 coding sequence is TGTGCCAGCAGTCCCGCCGGACCCTCCTACGAGCAGTACTTC.

This clonotype was seen once. CDR3 coding DNA: TGTGCCACCCATATCTCGACAGATCAAAACACTGAAGCTTTCTTT. Translation: CATHISTDQNTEAFF. The chain carries TRBV12-3 or TRBV12-4 and TRBJ1-1, with D possibly matching TRBD1 (5 bases). This CDR3 has 15 amino acids. Deletions cut 10 bases from V and 2 bases from J, with 20 bases between.

This clonotype came up a few times. V is TRBV20-1 and J is TRBJ2-7; TRBD2 matches at 15 bases. The CDR3 length is 14 residues. V lost 5 bases and J lost 4; bases outside the gene matches: 3. Germline CDR1 DFQATT, CDR2 SNEGSKA (reference sequence). This CDR3 reads CSAWTSGRGYEQYF. CDR3 nucleotide sequence: TGCAGTGCTTGGACTAGCGGGAGGGGGTACGAGCAGTACTTC.

This clonotype was seen a handful of times. The chain carries TRBV29-1 and TRBJ2-5; 13 positions match TRBD2. Germline loops: CDR1 SQVTM, CDR2 ANQGSEA. The V gene end was trimmed by 6 bases and the J gene end by 5 bases; junction bases not matched to a gene: 9. This CDR3 is built from 15 residues. CDR3 in amino acids: CSVPVGLAGLETQYF. The CDR3 DNA reads TGCAGCGTCCCTGTGGGACTAGCGGGGTTGGAGACCCAGTACTTC.

A few counts support this clonotype. The chain has TRBV12-3 or TRBV12-4 and TRBJ2-4, with D unresolved. The V end lost 4 bases, the J end lost 6 bases, and 10 bases lay between the germline ends. The CDR3 is made up of 13 amino acids. CDR3 sequence: CASSSRSSNIQYF. The CDR3 nucleotides read TGTGCCAGCAGTTCCCGGTCGTCAAACATTCAGTACTTC.

This clonotype appeared a few times. The chain uses TRBV12-3 or TRBV12-4 and TRBJ2-7; D remains ambiguous. The length of the CDR3 is 14 residues. V was pared by 3 bases and J by 4 bases, with 13 bases between. The CDR3 sequence is CASSFVGRAYEQYF. CDR3 in DNA: TGTGCCAGCAGTTTTGTGGGCAGAGCTTACGAGCAGTACTTC.

This clonotype showed up just a few times. The V gene is TRBV7-9, the J gene TRBJ1-5; TRBD1 agrees at 7 bases. V was pared by 5 bases and J by 2 bases, with 9 bases of the junction left unmatched. The CDR3 length is 16 residues. Germline V gives CDR1 SEHNR, CDR2 FQNEAQ (reference sequence). The CDR3 DNA is TGTGCCAGCAGCGAAGAAGGGGGCGCGGGCAATCAGCCCCAGCATTTT. Amino acid sequence: CASSEEGGAGNQPQHF.

This clonotype was counted a few times. The rearrangement links TRBV30 to TRBJ2-7, with 7 nucleotides matching TRBD2. The junction had 13 bases not matched to a gene; V was cut back by 8 bases and J by 3 bases. Germline lookup yields CDR1 GTSNPN and CDR2 SVGIG (reference sequence). The CDR3 totals 14 residues. The CDR3 here is CAASDGEGLYEQYF. For the CDR3, the DNA is TGTGCCGCGAGTGACGGGGAGGGCCTCTACGAGCAGTACTTC.

This clonotype was counted at least ten times. The V gene is TRBV11-2, the J gene TRBJ2-1; 12 bases align to TRBD2. The CDR3 has 16 residues. V lost 8 bases and J lost 4; bases outside the gene matches: 9. Germline CDR1 and CDR2: SGHAT and FQNNGV. CDR3 coding DNA: TGTGCCAGCCAACGGACTAGCGGGGACCTTTACAATGAGCAGTTCTTC. It codes for CASQRTSGDLYNEQFF.

This clonotype has a handful of counts. The J gene is TRBJ2-7, the V gene TRBV19, with a weak D call TRBD2 (5 bases). With 3 bases removed from V and 2 bases from J, the gap between germline ends came to 14 bases. The CDR3 consists of 15 residues. The germline V gene has CDR1 LNHDA and CDR2 SQIVND (reference sequence). The CDR3 region has the DNA TGTGCCAGTAGTATGTATGTGACTACGACCTACGAGCAGTACTTC. Translation gives CASSMYVTTTYEQYF.

This chain joins TRBV4-1 and TRBJ2-7, with D possibly TRBD1 on 6 matching bases. The CDR3 consists of 18 residues. The V end was cut by 2 bases, the J end by 0 bases, with 20 bases between. Germline lookup yields CDR1 MGHRA and CDR2 YSYEKL. CDR3: CASSQSVLGTPVSYEQYF. The CDR3 DNA reads TGCGCCAGCAGCCAATCGGTCCTTGGGACACCAGTCTCCTACGAGCAGTACTTC.

The gene calls are TRBV5-1 and TRBJ2-2; 10 bases are shared with TRBD2. V dropped 3 bases and J dropped 5; count of bases not matched to a gene: 4. In germline, CDR1 is SGHRS, CDR2 YFSETQ. There are 15 residues in the CDR3. This CDR3 reads CASSSTSGVTGELFF. In nucleotides, the CDR3 is TGCGCCAGCAGCTCCACTAGCGGGGTGACCGGGGAGCTGTTTTTT.

V and J are TRBV4-3 and TRBJ2-7, with D maybe TRBD2 (5 bases). V shed 4 bases and J shed 0 bases, with 13 bases lying between them. The CDR3 covers 15 residues. Germline V gene lookup returns CDR1 LGHNA and CDR2 YSLEER. Here the CDR3 DNA reads TGCGCCAGCAGCCTTTCCAGCGGAAGCTCCTACGAGCAGTACTTC. As protein: CASSLSSGSSYEQYF.

Of note for this clonotype: Germline is not matched at one junction end, which may reflect a read error. J is TRBJ1-2 and V is TRBV12-3 or TRBV12-4; D is perhaps TRBD1 (5 bases). The CDR3 runs 12 residues. CDR3 bases: TGTGCCAGCAGCCTGGGAATTGGACATAACGCCTTC. This encodes CASSLGIGHNAF.

This clonotype showed up just a few times. The V gene is TRBV6-1, the J gene TRBJ2-2, with D hard to call. This CDR3 comprises 13 residues. V was pared by 4 bases and J by 5 bases, with 8 bases between. The V gene's germline CDR1 is MNHNS and CDR2 SASEGT. The CDR3 nucleotides are TGTGCCAGCAGTGTAATTGGTACCGGGGAGCTGTTTTTT. It yields the protein CASSVIGTGELFF.

The V call is TRBV19, the J call TRBJ2-7; 7 bases line up with TRBD1. The V gene's germline CDR1 is LNHDA and CDR2 SQIVND (reference sequence). CDR3 size: 13 residues. The J segment lost 2 bases and the V segment lost 10 bases, leaving 8 bases of the junction unmatched. CDR3 nucleotide sequence: TGTGCCACAGCCCAGGGGGAACCCTACGAGCAGTACTTC. Amino acids: CATAQGEPYEQYF.

This chain uses TRBV6-5 with TRBJ2-3; a possible D gene is TRBD2 (6 bases). CDR1 MNHEY and CDR2 SVGAGI come from the germline V gene. The V end was cut by 0 bases, the J end by 2 bases, with 15 bases between. The CDR3 extends over 17 amino acids. This CDR3 reads CASSYSPGLGLTDTQYF. The DNA for the CDR3 is TGTGCCAGCAGTTACTCACCGGGACTGGGACTCACAGATACGCAGTATTTT.

This chain links TRBV7-9 with TRBJ2-2; 8 bases map to TRBD1. The CDR3 consists of 15 residues. CDR1 SEHNR and CDR2 FQNEAQ come from the germline V gene (reference sequence). V was pared by 4 bases and J by 7 bases, with 8 bases of the junction left unmatched. DNA of the CDR3: TGTGCCAGCAGCTCGCAGACAGGGGTGGACGGGGAGCTGTTTTTT. Amino acids: CASSSQTGVDGELFF.

V usage is TRBV12-3 or TRBV12-4 and J usage is TRBJ2-5; D possibly corresponds to TRBD1 (6 bases). The CDR3 is 16 amino acids. With 5 bases removed from V and 1 base from J, the gap between germline ends came to 17 bases. The CDR3 DNA sequence: TGTGCCAGCAGTCCTAGTCAGGACAGTCCCCAAGAGACCCAGTACTTC. Protein: CASSPSQDSPQETQYF.